A selection of T cell receptor beta chains follows, all from one sample in a study of cytomegalovirus exposure and HLA in healthy donors. Libraries were prepared by immunoSEQ multiplex PCR; TCRdb keeps only in-frame clonotypes and omits some of them. The sample has some 45,000 clones; 55% to 75% are singletons. Specimen: PBMCs. The receptors were gathered from a woman aged 25-40 years in good health and CMV-seronegative. Each CDR3 is given with its conserved first and last residue. The D gene is left open where the match is weak. Some rows have no size entry. The others give once, few or many, or a class for an expanded clone.

d_gene | j_gene | v_gene | abundance | CDR3nt | CDR3aa
TRBD2 | TRBJ2-3 | TRBV29-1 | - | TGCAGCGTTAGCGGGAGTATGTCAGATACGCAGTATTTT | CSVSGSMSDTQYF
- | TRBJ2-3 | TRBV19 | few | TGTGCCAGTAGTAACGGGGTTAGTACAGATACGCAGTATTTT | CASSNGVSTDTQYF
TRBD1 | TRBJ2-1 | TRBV2 | - | TGTGCCAGCAGGTGGAAGACAGGGTTGCCCTACAATGAGCAGTTCTTC | CASRWKTGLPYNEQFF
TRBD2 | TRBJ2-3 | TRBV4-1 | few | TGCGCCAGCAGCCAAGATCCCGGGACTAGCGGTGCAGATACGCAGTATTTT | CASSQDPGTSGADTQYF
- | TRBJ1-3 | TRBV29-1 | - | TGCAGCGTTGACCTACAGGGTGGAAACACCATATATTTT | CSVDLQGGNTIYF
- | TRBJ2-3 | TRBV2 | - | TGTGCCAGCAGTGAAGCGGGGGGAGATACGCAGTATTTT | CASSEAGGDTQYF
- | TRBJ1-2 | TRBV6-1 | - | TGTGCCAGCAGTGAAGCAGGGGGGGACGGCTACACCTTC | CASSEAGGDGYTF
TRBD1 | TRBJ2-7 | TRBV30 | once | TGTGCCTGGAGCAAAGGGGGCAGCTACGAGCAGTACTTC | CAWSKGGSYEQYF
TRBD1 | TRBJ1-4 | TRBV6-1 | few | TGTGCCAGCACACAGTGGACAGGGGTTGAAAAACTGTTTTTT | CASTQWTGVEKLFF
- | TRBJ2-7 | TRBV19 | - | TGTGCCAGTTCGAGCTCCTACGAGCAGTACTTC | CASSSSYEQYF
- | TRBJ1-2 | TRBV5-1 | few | TGCGCCAGCAGCTTGGCCGGCTATGGCTACACCTTC | CASSLAGYGYTF
- | TRBJ2-1 | TRBV2 | - | TGTGCCAGCAGTCTAGCTGGTTACAATGAGCAGTTCTTC | CASSLAGYNEQFF
TRBD1 | TRBJ1-4 | TRBV10-3 | - | TGTGCCATCAGGGGGACAGCGGAGAATGAAAAACTGTTTTTT | CAIRGTAENEKLFF
TRBD1 | TRBJ2-2 | TRBV6-1 | - | TGTGCCAGCAGACCCGGGACAGGTAACACCGGGGAGCTGTTTTTT | CASRPGTGNTGELFF
- | TRBJ2-1 | TRBV7-9 | - | TGTGCCAGCAGCTTAGCCCAGCGGTCCTACAATGAGCAGTTCTTC | CASSLAQRSYNEQFF
TRBD2 | TRBJ2-4 | TRBV28 | - | TGTGCCAGCGCAAGGAACGGGGGGGAAAACATTCAGTACTTC | CASARNGGENIQYF
- | TRBJ2-1 | TRBV6-1 | - | TGTGCCAGCAGTGAATGGGCAGCCCTATGGAATGAGCAGTTCTTC | CASSEWAALWNEQFF
- | TRBJ2-7 | TRBV9 | - | TGTGCCAGCAGCGTAGATCGGGAGTCGTACGAGCAGTACTTC | CASSVDRESYEQYF
- | TRBJ1-2 | TRBV7-2 | - | TGTGCCAGCAGCTTAGACCCGGACTATGGCTACACCTTC | CASSLDPDYGYTF
- | TRBJ1-1 | TRBV6-4 | - | TGTGCCAGCAGGAGGGACAAAGAGGACACTGAAGCTTTCTTT | CASRRDKEDTEAFF
TRBD1 | TRBJ1-5 | TRBV10-3 | - | TGTGCCATCAGTATGGGACAGGGGGAACGTCAGCCCCAGCATTTT | CAISMGQGERQPQHF
TRBD1 | TRBJ1-3 | TRBV6-5 | few | TGTGCCAGCAGTTACTCTGGGACAGGGGCTGGAAACACCATATATTTT | CASSYSGTGAGNTIYF
TRBD2 | TRBJ2-5 | TRBV5-4 | - | TGTGCCAGCAGCTTGGCTAGCGGGAAAGAGACCCAGTACTTC | CASSLASGKETQYF
- | TRBJ2-7 | TRBV5-1 | - | TGCGCCAGCAGCTTGAAAGAGGACGAGCAGTACTTC | CASSLKEDEQYF
- | TRBJ1-6 | TRBV28 | - | TGTGCCAGCAGTCATCAGGACCTCCACTTT | CASSHQDLHF
TRBD1 | TRBJ2-7 | TRBV7-6 | - | TGTGCCAGCAGCTTAGACAGGGGGTCTACCTACGAGCAGTACTTC | CASSLDRGSTYEQYF
TRBD1 | TRBJ2-7 | TRBV6-1 | once | TGTGCCACCCACGGGACAGGGGGCTACGAGCAGTACTTC | CATHGTGGYEQYF
- | TRBJ1-6 | TRBV30 | - | TGTGCCTGGAGGTCGGGAGAGAGGCGATCACCCCTCCACTTT | CAWRSGERRSPLHF